The 21 T cell receptor beta chains below were found in one sample sequenced in a study of cytomegalovirus exposure and HLA in healthy donors. Primers for the PCR totalled 60 Vbeta and 13 Jbeta. The table came from immunoSEQ multiplex PCR; TCRdb's copy has only in-frame clones and leaves some out. The sample shows 70,000 to 75,000 clones, and approximately 3.8% sits with its ten largest clones. Source material: PBMCs. These TCRs come from a female donor in good health and CMV-seropositive.

The V and J genes are TRBV5-7 and TRBJ2-1; a possible D gene is TRBD1 (6 bases). TRBV5-7 belongs to the ORF category, with a function that is uncertain. Trimming left V 3 bases short and J 14 bases short, with 21 bases between. This CDR3 has 14 residues. DNA of the CDR3: TGTGCCAGCAGCTGGGCGTTGCAGGGGACGTGTAAGTTCTTC. Translating gives CASSWALQGTCKFF.

V and J are TRBV9 and TRBJ2-1, with TRBD2 as a possible D gene (6 bases). V lost 5 bases, J lost 0 bases, and 15 bases lay in between. Germline V gives CDR1 SGDLS, CDR2 YYNGEE. This CDR3 comprises 16 residues. Written as DNA, the CDR3 is TGTGCCAGCAGTACTCGGGTAGCGGTCTCCTACAATGAGCAGTTCTTC. It codes for CASSTRVAVSYNEQFF.

The CDR3 sequence: CASSVSAGGGLLFF. The CDR3 bases are TGTGCCAGCAGCGTCTCAGCGGGAGGGGGTTTACTGTTTTTT. V is TRBV9 and J is TRBJ2-2; TRBD2 matches at 10 bases. Germline CDR1 and CDR2: SGDLS and YYNGEE. This CDR3 has 14 residues. The trim removed 2 bases at V and 14 bases at J, leaving 9 bases unmatched. Complete variable domain (other parts from reference TRBV9 and TRBJ2-2): DSGVTQTPKHLITATGQRVTLRCSPRSGDLSVYWYQQSLDQGLQFLIQYYNGEERAKGNILERFSAQQFPDLHSELNLSSLELGDSALYFCASSVSAGGGLLFFGEGSRLTVL.

The V call is TRBV10-2, the J call TRBJ1-1, with a possible D match to TRBD1 (5 bases). The CDR3 is made up of 15 amino acids. With 5 bases removed from V and 0 bases from J, the gap between germline ends came to 13 bases. Per germline, CDR1 WSHSY and CDR2 SAAADI. CDR3 bases: TGCGCCAGCAGTAGCCAGGGTGGAATGAACACTGAAGCTTTCTTT. Translated: CASSSQGGMNTEAFF.

The rearrangement uses TRBV5-4 and TRBJ1-2; 10 bases match TRBD1. Germline V lookup: CDR1 SGHNT, CDR2 YYREEE (reference sequence). The CDR3 contains 16 residues. V dropped 4 bases and J dropped 3; count of bases not matched to a gene: 9. The CDR3 bases are TGTGCCAGCAGCCTAGCGGGACAGGGGAGGTACTATGGCTACACCTTC. Amino acid sequence: CASSLAGQGRYYGYTF.

The CDR3 region is CASRLGRLNTEAFF. In DNA form, the CDR3 reads TGCGCCAGCAGACTGGGGAGGCTGAACACTGAAGCTTTCTTT. The V call is TRBV4-1, the J call TRBJ1-1; D call uncertain. Between the trimmed V and J ends, which lost 6 bases and 0 bases, there was a span of 11 bases. CDR3 length: 14 amino acids. The germline gives CDR1 MGHRA, CDR2 YSYEKL.

The rearrangement links TRBV12-5 to TRBJ1-2, with 8 positions matching TRBD1. CDR1 and CDR2 (germline): LGHNT, FRNRAP. The CDR3 has 18 residues. Trimming cost V 0 bases and J 3 bases; bases outside gene matches: 12. The CDR3 bases are TGTGCTAGTGGTTTGGTAGTGGTGGGACAGGTTTTTGACTATGGCTACACCTTC. Encoded protein: CASGLVVVGQVFDYGYTF.

This chain links TRBV4-1 with TRBJ1-4; no firm D call. V lost 4 bases, J lost 8 bases, and 20 bases lay in between. The CDR3 loop spans 16 amino acids. Germline CDR1 reads MGHRA; CDR2 reads YSYEKL. Here the CDR3 reads CASSPRQSGSWEKLFF. CDR3 sequence (DNA): TGCGCCAGCAGCCCACGTCAATCGGGATCCTGGGAAAAACTGTTTTTT.

The CDR3 region is CASSYLGGEAFF. In DNA form, the CDR3 reads TGTGCCAGCAGCTACCTTGGGGGGGAAGCTTTCTTT. The V gene is TRBV7-9, the J gene TRBJ1-1, with D perhaps matching TRBD1 (5 bases). This CDR3 region has 12 residues. Germline V gene data show CDR1 as SEHNR and CDR2 as FQNEAQ (reference sequence). Trimming stripped 4 bases from V and 8 bases from J, with 11 bases between.

The chain links TRBV28 to TRBJ1-5; no clear D. This CDR3 is 11 amino acids long. Trimming cost V 9 bases and J 7 bases, with 10 bases left between them. Germline-derived CDR1 and CDR2 are MDHEN and SYDVKM. In DNA form, the CDR3 reads TGTGCCAGAAGAGATAGCCAGCCCCAGCATTTT. Amino acids: CARRDSQPQHF.

The V call is TRBV2, the J call TRBJ1-1, with unresolved D. V was pared by 10 bases and J by 4 bases, with 16 bases between. The germline CDR1 and CDR2 sequences are SNHLY and FYNNEI. The CDR3 is 13 residues long. As DNA, the CDR3 is TGTGCCATCTGCCCCCCGGGTGGCACTGAAGCTTTCTTT. Translating gives CAICPPGGTEAFF.

The chain uses TRBV5-8 and TRBJ1-1; 7 bases agree with TRBD1. In germline, CDR1 is SGHTS, CDR2 YDEGEE. This CDR3 is built from 12 residues. J was trimmed by 10 bases and V by 0 bases; bases with no gene match: 3. The CDR3 here is CASSLDRGRAFF. The DNA of the CDR3 is TGTGCCAGCAGCTTGGATAGGGGGCGAGCTTTCTTT.

This chain joins TRBV11-3 and TRBJ1-2; 8 bases are a match to TRBD1. The trim removed 1 base at V and 9 bases at J, leaving 1 base unmatched. Germline lookup yields CDR1 SGHNT and CDR2 YENEEA. This CDR3 region has 12 residues. The CDR3 region has the DNA TGTGCCAGCAGCTTAGGACAGGGGAGCTACACCTTC. It specifies CASSLGQGSYTF.

The V gene is TRBV19, the J gene TRBJ2-2, with 8 bases identical to TRBD2. V lost 6 bases to trimming and J lost 5 bases; unmatched junction nucleotides: 8. Germline V CDR1 and CDR2: LNHDA, SQIVND (reference sequence). The CDR3 runs to 15 residues. The CDR3 region is CASRVAGTLTGELFF. The CDR3 DNA sequence: TGTGCCAGTAGGGTAGCGGGGACACTAACCGGGGAGCTGTTTTTT.

The J gene is TRBJ1-5, the V gene TRBV2, with 12 bases that match TRBD1. The V and J ends lost 4 bases and 6 bases, in that order; junction bases with no gene match: 4. CDR1 SNHLY and CDR2 FYNNEI come from the germline V gene. There are 15 residues in the CDR3. Here the CDR3 DNA reads TGTGCCAGCAGTGGGGGACAGGGGGCTACTCAGCCCCAGCATTTT. It codes for CASSGGQGATQPQHF. The full variable domain, in which reference TRBV2 and TRBJ1-5 provide the parts outside the CDR3, is EPEVTQTPSHQVTQMGQEVILRCVPISNHLYFYWYRQILGQKVEFLVSFYNNEISEKSEIFDDQFSVERPDGSNFTLKIRSTKLEDSAMYFCASSGGQGATQPQHFGDGTRLSIL.

The rearrangement links TRBV18 to TRBJ2-7, with TRBD1 identical over 7 bases. V shed 8 bases and J 0 bases; nucleotides not matched to a gene: 7. Germline loops: CDR1 KGHSH, CDR2 LQKENI. This CDR3 spans 14 amino acids. The CDR3 loop reads CASRRDRSSYEQYF. In DNA form, the CDR3 reads TGTGCCAGCCGCCGGGACAGAAGCTCCTACGAGCAGTACTTC.

The genes are TRBV5-4 and TRBJ2-2; weak D call: TRBD1 (5 bases). Germline CDR1 is SGHNT and CDR2 is YYREEE (reference sequence). V lost 2 bases to trimming and J lost 6 bases, with 11 bases between them. This CDR3 spans 14 amino acids. CDR3 nucleotides: TGTGCCAGCAGCTTTGGGGCTGCGGCCGGGGAGCTGTTTTTT. Translated: CASSFGAAAGELFF.

The CDR3 sequence is CASSQTGAGGQFF. The CDR3 bases are TGCGCCAGCAGCCAGACAGGGGCTGGTGGGCAGTTCTTC. This sequence joins TRBV4-1 and TRBJ2-1; 8 bases are shared with TRBD1. The CDR3 runs to 13 residues. Trimming removed 3 bases from V and 12 bases from J; junction bases left unmatched: 7. CDR1 and CDR2 (germline): MGHRA, YSYEKL.

The J gene is TRBJ2-7, the V gene TRBV11-3, with D tentatively TRBD1 (7 bases). Germline V gives CDR1 SGHNT, CDR2 YENEEA. The CDR3 spans 15 residues. The ends were cut back, 1 base at V and 2 bases at J, with 12 bases in the middle. The CDR3: CASSLASGGTYEQYF. The CDR3 nucleotides are TGTGCCAGCAGCTTAGCATCAGGGGGGACCTACGAGCAGTACTTC. The full variable domain, rest sourced from reference TRBV11-3 and TRBJ2-7, is EAGVVQSPRYKIIEKKQPVAFWCNPISGHNTLYWYLQNLGQGPELLIRYENEEAVDDSQLPKDRFSAERLKGVDSTLKIQPAELGDSAVYLCASSLASGGTYEQYFGPGTRLTVT.

The J gene is TRBJ2-1, the V gene TRBV6-5; weak D call: TRBD1 (5 bases). Trimming took off 7 bases at V and 6 bases at J, with 10 bases between the two ends. Germline V gene sequence: CDR1 MNHEY, CDR2 SVGAGI. This CDR3 has 12 amino acids. The CDR3 loop is CASTQRGNEQFF. Here the CDR3 DNA reads TGTGCCAGCACCCAAAGGGGCAATGAGCAGTTCTTC.

The genes are TRBV7-2 and TRBJ2-7, with 9 bases matching TRBD1. The CDR3 loop spans 14 amino acids. V lost 5 bases to trimming and J lost 3 bases; unmatched junction nucleotides: 5. CDR1 and CDR2 from the germline V gene are SGHTA and FQGNSA. The CDR3 coding sequence is TGTGCCAGCAGCCGACAGGGGGACATCTACGAGCAGTACTTC. It translates to CASSRQGDIYEQYF.